A single sample gave rise to the 31 T cell receptor beta chains below, sequenced in a study of T cell responses to AZD1222 COVID-19 vaccine. The method was immunoSEQ multiplex PCR; TCRdb's version includes in-frame clones alone and lacks a portion of them. The sample lists around 110,000 clones; 80% to 90% were seen once. The source material was peripheral blood, sampled on day 0 of MenACWY control vaccination. These receptors came from an adult in good health.

This chain joins TRBV2 and TRBJ1-2; 10 bases line up with TRBD1. Germline V gene data show CDR1 as SNHLY and CDR2 as FYNNEI. The ends lost 7 bases at V and 7 bases at J; junction bases unmatched: 6. The CDR3 runs to 13 residues. CDR3 in amino acids: CASNTDRGGGYTF. For the CDR3, the DNA is TGTGCCAGCAATACGGACAGGGGGGGTGGCTACACCTTC. The full variable domain, its missing parts supplied by reference TRBV2 and TRBJ1-2, is EPEVTQTPSHQVTQMGQEVILRCVPISNHLYFYWYRQILGQKVEFLVSFYNNEISEKSEIFDDQFSVERPDGSNFTLKIRSTKLEDSAMYFCASNTDRGGGYTFGSGTRLTVV.

Comments on this clone: Other nucleotide sequences in the sample specify the same CDR3. This rearrangement joins TRBV27 to TRBJ1-4; D is perhaps TRBD1 (6 bases). From germline, CDR1 is MNHEY and CDR2 SMNVEV (reference sequence). V gave up 5 bases and J gave up 8 bases, with 12 bases separating them. The length of the CDR3 is 13 residues. The CDR3 loop reads CASSLRGGEKLFF. In DNA form, the CDR3 reads TGTGCCAGCAGTCTCAGGGGAGGCGAAAAACTGTTTTTT.

The rearrangement uses TRBV27 and TRBJ1-4; possibly TRBD1 for D (5 bases). V lost 2 bases and J 5 bases, leaving 15 bases between the germline ends. The CDR3 spans 16 residues. CDR1 is MNHEY and CDR2 is SMNVEV in the germline V gene (reference sequence). The CDR3 sequence: CASSLRYAGKNEKLFF. Written as DNA, the CDR3 is TGTGCCAGCAGTTTACGTTACGCAGGGAAGAATGAAAAACTGTTTTTT. Full variable domain (rest looked up from reference TRBV27 and TRBJ1-4): EAQVTQNPRYLITVTGKKLTVTCSQNMNHEYMSWYRQDPGLGLRQIYYSMNVEVTDKGDVPEGYKVSRKEKRNFPLILESPSPNQTSLYFCASSLRYAGKNEKLFFGSGTQLSVL.

Here the CDR3 DNA reads TGTGCCAGCAGTTCAGGACAGGGATTGGGAAAACTGTTTTTT. It specifies CASSSGQGLGKLFF. The rearrangement uses TRBV28 and TRBJ1-4; TRBD1 matches 8 bases. V shed 4 bases and J 10 bases; nucleotides not matched to a gene: 8. There are 14 residues in the CDR3. Germline CDR1 is MDHEN and CDR2 is SYDVKM.

J is TRBJ2-5 and V is TRBV28; no clear D. The CDR3 has 13 residues. V was clipped by 2 bases and J by 5 bases, with 9 bases between them. Germline V lookup: CDR1 MDHEN, CDR2 SYDVKM. The CDR3 region has the DNA TGTGCCAGCAGTTTAATACGGGCGGAGACCCAGTACTTC. It specifies CASSLIRAETQYF.

The CDR3 sequence is CATSEAGTGAYEQYF. CDR3 DNA sequence: TGTGCCACCAGTGAGGCCGGGACAGGGGCCTACGAGCAGTACTTC. This chain joins TRBV24-1 and TRBJ2-7; 10 bases map to TRBD1. This CDR3 comprises 15 residues. Losses at the gene ends were 4 bases for V and 2 bases for J; bases not matched to a gene: 4. Germline assignment: CDR1 KGHDR and CDR2 SFDVKD.

The DNA of the CDR3 is TGTGCCAGCAGTTACTCGGGACAGGTCCCTTCCTACGAGCAGTACTTC. Amino acids: CASSYSGQVPSYEQYF. The chain has TRBV6-6 and TRBJ2-7; TRBD1 aligns across 8 bases. CDR1 is MNHNY and CDR2 is SVGAGI in the germline V gene (reference sequence). After removal of 0 bases from V and 1 base from J, the junction contained 5 bases not matched to a gene. The CDR3 runs 16 residues.

This chain uses TRBV18 with TRBJ2-7; no firm D call. The length of the CDR3 is 14 residues. V gave up 6 bases and J gave up 1 base, with 13 bases separating them. The germline gives CDR1 KGHSH, CDR2 LQKENI. The CDR3 sequence is CASSTGRRSYEQYF. CDR3 DNA sequence: TGTGCCAGCTCGACTGGCAGGCGTTCCTACGAGCAGTACTTC.

This clone was detected many times. J is TRBJ2-7 and V is TRBV4-1, with D perhaps matching TRBD2 (6 bases). Germline lookup yields CDR1 MGHRA and CDR2 YSYEKL. Trimming shortened V by 1 base and J by 5 bases, and 15 bases separated the two germline ends. CDR3 size: 15 residues. The CDR3 DNA follows: TGCGCCAGCAGCCAAGCTGAGACTAGACTCGACGAGCAGTACTTC. This translates into CASSQAETRLDEQYF.

This chain links TRBV7-2 with TRBJ2-5; unclear D gene. V shed 1 base and J shed 7 bases, with 19 bases lying between them. This CDR3 has 16 amino acids. The germline gives CDR1 SGHTA, CDR2 FQGNSA. The CDR3 loop is CASSLDPSRRVGTQYF. DNA of the CDR3: TGTGCCAGCAGCTTAGATCCTTCCCGTCGCGTTGGGACCCAGTACTTC.

The CDR3 protein is CASSQRAGTGNTIYF. The DNA for the CDR3 is TGCGCCAGCAGCCAGCGAGCGGGAACGGGAAACACCATATATTTT. The chain uses TRBV4-3 and TRBJ1-3, with D uncertain. Germline CDR1 is LGHNA and CDR2 is YSLEER. The CDR3 spans 15 residues. The ends were cut back, 3 bases at V and 4 bases at J, with 13 bases in the middle.

This clone has just a few counts. The gene calls are TRBV19 and TRBJ1-2; TRBD1 aligns across 8 bases. The CDR3 is made up of 12 amino acids. Germline V gene sequence: CDR1 LNHDA, CDR2 SQIVND (reference sequence). The V and J ends lost 4 bases and 14 bases, in that order; junction bases with no gene match: 9. The CDR3 here is CASSTQDRVQTF. CDR3 nucleotide sequence: TGTGCCAGTAGTACCCAGGACAGGGTGCAGACCTTC.

The rearrangement joins TRBV9 to TRBJ1-4, with 9 bases identical to TRBD1. The CDR3 covers 14 residues. Per the germline V gene, CDR1 is SGDLS and CDR2 is YYNGEE. V lost 1 base to trimming and J lost 14 bases; unmatched junction nucleotides: 9. CDR3 protein: CASSVYDRGDDLFF. CDR3 in DNA: TGTGCCAGCAGCGTATACGACAGGGGGGATGACCTGTTTTTT.

V gene TRBV2 combines with J gene TRBJ1-1; 8 bases are a match to TRBD1. With V trimmed by 6 bases and J by 1 base, 7 bases remained unmatched. Germline V gene lookup returns CDR1 SNHLY and CDR2 FYNNEI. CDR3 size: 15 residues. CDR3: CASRRTGMGNTEAFF. CDR3 sequence (DNA): TGTGCCAGCAGAAGGACAGGGATGGGGAACACTGAAGCTTTCTTT.

The chain is built from TRBV4-2 and TRBJ2-3; 13 bases are shared with TRBD2. Germline assignment: CDR1 LGHNA and CDR2 YNFKEQ. CDR3 size: 19 residues. Unmatched junction bases numbered 12, after V lost 0 bases and J lost 6 bases. The CDR3 nucleotides are TGTGCCAGCAGCCAAGAAATTCTAACTAGCGGGGGGGCGGGTGATACGCAGTATTTT. Translation gives CASSQEILTSGGAGDTQYF.

This clone was seen ten or more times. The chain couples TRBV5-4 to TRBJ1-1, with D unclear. V lost 1 base and J lost 2, with 3 bases in between. In germline, CDR1 is SGHNT, CDR2 YYREEE (reference sequence). This CDR3 comprises 12 residues. Here the CDR3 reads CASSLRNTEAFF. CDR3 nucleotide sequence: TGTGCCAGCAGCTTGAGAAACACTGAAGCTTTCTTT.

The chain is built from TRBV29-1 and TRBJ1-4, with D hard to call. In germline, CDR1 is SQVTM, CDR2 ANQGSEA. V was shortened by 3 bases and J by 5 bases, with 7 bases between the two germline ends. This CDR3 is 12 amino acids long. CDR3 in amino acids: CSVDEGNEKLFF. The CDR3 DNA follows: TGCAGCGTTGACGAGGGAAATGAAAAACTGTTTTTT.

This clone was observed a few times. The CDR3 here is CASRTGTLRLGNQPQHF. DNA of the CDR3: TGTGCCAGCAGGACCGGGACACTAAGGTTGGGCAATCAGCCCCAGCATTTT. This chain connects TRBV2 to TRBJ1-5, with a possible D match to TRBD1 (6 bases). Germline CDR1 and CDR2: SNHLY and FYNNEI. This CDR3 spans 17 amino acids. The V and J ends lost 6 bases and 2 bases respectively, with 20 bases between them.

The chain joins TRBV9 to TRBJ1-2; possibly TRBD1 for D (5 bases). Trimming removed 0 bases from V and 4 bases from J, with 10 bases in between. This CDR3 comprises 14 residues. CDR1 is SGDLS, CDR2 YYNGEE, per germline. This CDR3 reads CASSVAGGVYGYTF. CDR3 DNA sequence: TGTGCCAGCAGCGTAGCGGGGGGAGTCTATGGCTACACCTTC.

The chain combines TRBV24-1 with TRBJ2-1; TRBD2 aligns across 7 bases. V gave up 2 bases and J gave up 3 bases; unmatched junction bases: 18. This CDR3 has 20 residues. The germline gives CDR1 KGHDR, CDR2 SFDVKD. The CDR3 is CATSDSRGSSGEPLYNEQFF. CDR3 DNA: TGTGCCACCAGTGATTCCCGGGGGTCCAGCGGGGAACCTCTCTACAATGAGCAGTTCTTC.

A few counts support this clone. The J gene is TRBJ1-1, the V gene TRBV6-5, with 9 bases that match TRBD1. CDR1 is MNHEY and CDR2 is SVGAGI in the germline V gene. V was pared by 1 base and J by 4 bases, with 4 bases of the junction left unmatched. The CDR3 covers 15 residues. The CDR3 loop reads CASSYYMTGGTEAFF. The CDR3 region has the DNA TGTGCCAGCAGTTACTACATGACAGGGGGCACTGAAGCTTTCTTT.

This clone is a singleton in its sample. One junction end disagrees with the germline gene, perhaps due to a read error. The gene calls are TRBV7-2 and TRBJ2-7; D is perhaps TRBD1 (7 bases). Germline V lookup: CDR1 SGHTA, CDR2 FQGNSA. CDR3 length: 13 residues. CDR3 residues: CASSLTTRETGSF. CDR3 coding DNA: TGTGCCAGCAGCTTAACCACCCGGGAGACAGGGTCCTTC.

This clone was found once. In DNA form, the CDR3 reads TGTGCCAGCAGCTTAGGTACAGGGTCAAACACTGAAGCTTTCTTT. This codes for CASSLGTGSNTEAFF. V gene TRBV11-3 combines with J gene TRBJ1-1; D may be TRBD1 (6 bases). Germline lookup yields CDR1 SGHNT and CDR2 YENEEA. The CDR3 covers 15 residues. Trimming removed 1 base at V and 2 bases at J, with 11 bases between.

The chain has TRBV28 and TRBJ1-2; 12 positions agree with TRBD1. CDR1 is MDHEN and CDR2 is SYDVKM in the germline V gene. The CDR3 runs 15 residues. The J segment lost 6 bases and the V segment lost 8 bases, leaving 10 bases of the junction unmatched. The DNA for the CDR3 is TGTGCCAGCGGACTGCGGGGACAGGGGGCTGATGGCTACACCTTC. Translating gives CASGLRGQGADGYTF.

The genes are TRBV28 and TRBJ1-4; D is possibly TRBD1 (6 bases). Per germline, CDR1 MDHEN and CDR2 SYDVKM. There are 14 residues in the CDR3. The ends were cut back, 6 bases at V and 4 bases at J, with 12 bases in the middle. CDR3 loop: CASRRTAFNEKLFF. CDR3 coding DNA: TGTGCCAGCAGGAGGACAGCGTTTAATGAAAAACTGTTTTTT.

The CDR3: CAWSLGEADTQYF. The CDR3 DNA reads TGTGCCTGGAGTCTTGGGGAGGCCGATACGCAGTATTTT. This chain connects TRBV30 to TRBJ2-3; D perhaps matches TRBD2 (6 bases). Per the germline V gene, CDR1 is GTSNPN and CDR2 is SVGIG (reference sequence). The CDR3 loop spans 13 amino acids. The V end was cut by 2 bases, the J end by 6 bases, with 12 bases between.

This chain connects TRBV28 to TRBJ1-1, with D tentatively TRBD1 (6 bases). Germline V gene lookup returns CDR1 MDHEN and CDR2 SYDVKM. The CDR3 is made up of 13 amino acids. The V gene lost 5 bases and the J gene lost 4 bases, with 11 bases spanning the gap. The CDR3: CASSLSGVTEAFF. The CDR3 DNA is TGTGCCAGCAGTCTATCAGGGGTCACTGAAGCTTTCTTT.

This chain links TRBV2 with TRBJ2-5, with 11 bases aligning to TRBD2. The germline CDR1 and CDR2 sequences are SNHLY and FYNNEI. CDR3 length equals 14 residues. The trim removed 10 bases at V and 4 bases at J, leaving 8 bases unmatched. CDR3 in amino acids: CATSGLAARETQYF. The CDR3 nucleotides are TGTGCCACTTCGGGACTAGCGGCGCGAGAGACCCAGTACTTC.

The chain combines TRBV12-5 with TRBJ2-5; D is undetermined. The germline V gene encodes CDR1 LGHNT and CDR2 FRNRAP. V lost 8 bases to trimming and J lost 1 base, with 8 bases between them. The CDR3 is made up of 12 amino acids. Here the CDR3 reads CASRGIQETQYF. CDR3 DNA sequence: TGTGCTAGTAGAGGAATCCAAGAGACCCAGTACTTC.

The table lists this clone with a count of one. V is TRBV7-2 and J is TRBJ2-5; 7 bases are a match to TRBD2. Per the germline V gene, CDR1 is SGHTA and CDR2 is FQGNSA. The CDR3 consists of 14 residues. V lost 6 bases and J lost 5; bases outside the gene matches: 9. The CDR3 here is CASRPAGGRETQYF. CDR3 coding DNA: TGTGCCAGCAGACCCGCCGGGGGGAGGGAGACCCAGTACTTC.

The V and J genes are TRBV3-1 (or the pseudogene TRBV3-2) and TRBJ2-1; D is perhaps TRBD2 (6 bases). This CDR3 has 13 residues. The V gene lost 7 bases and the J gene lost 8 bases, with 15 bases spanning the gap. The germline gives CDR1 LGHDT, CDR2 YNNKEL (reference sequence). Here the CDR3 reads CASTHGSGYEQFF. The CDR3, as DNA: TGTGCCAGCACCCACGGGAGTGGCTATGAGCAGTTCTTC.